Included here is one T cell receptor beta chain sequence, with context. The V and J ends lost 3 bases and 2 bases, in that order; junction bases with no gene match: 7. CDR1 KGHSH and CDR2 LQKENI come from the germline V gene. This CDR3 contains 15 residues. The sample belongs to a study of blood T cell repertoires in COVID-19. Study-wide context: The United States, Italy and Spain were the sources of the acute and convalescent COVID-19 samples. T cells, B-cell-depleted T cells, or PBMCs supplied cDNA or gDNA.

In the source study's methods: How many nucleated cells were present was estimated from reference gene primer amplification. Clones were read by immunoSEQ multiplex PCR, and TCRdb kept only the in-frame ones, dropping some. D and trimming were read from the DNA, whereas the V and J calls and clone size are those reported in that table. The sample includes roughly 350,000 clones, around 87% seen only once; the top ten take 3.5% to 4.5%. The clonotype was recovered from a woman between 45 and 65 years old with active or convalescent COVID-19. The chain carries TRBV18 and TRBJ2-7; TRBD2 matches 7 bases. Sequenced material: peripheral blood. CDR3 residues: CASSPGGSGTYEQYF. CDR3 DNA sequence: TGTGCCAGCTCACCGGGCGGGAGCGGAACCTACGAGCAGTACTTC.